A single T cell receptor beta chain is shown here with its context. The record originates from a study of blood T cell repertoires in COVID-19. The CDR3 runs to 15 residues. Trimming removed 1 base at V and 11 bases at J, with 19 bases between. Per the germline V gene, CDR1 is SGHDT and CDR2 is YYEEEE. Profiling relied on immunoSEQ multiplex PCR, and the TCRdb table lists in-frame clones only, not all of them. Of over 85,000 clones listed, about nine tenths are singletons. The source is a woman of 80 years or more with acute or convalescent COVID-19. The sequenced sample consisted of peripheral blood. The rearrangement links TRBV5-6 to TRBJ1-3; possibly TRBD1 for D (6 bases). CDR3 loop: CASSLYRTATGAIYF. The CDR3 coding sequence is TGTGCCAGCAGCTTGTACCGGACAGCAACAGGTGCCATATATTTT.